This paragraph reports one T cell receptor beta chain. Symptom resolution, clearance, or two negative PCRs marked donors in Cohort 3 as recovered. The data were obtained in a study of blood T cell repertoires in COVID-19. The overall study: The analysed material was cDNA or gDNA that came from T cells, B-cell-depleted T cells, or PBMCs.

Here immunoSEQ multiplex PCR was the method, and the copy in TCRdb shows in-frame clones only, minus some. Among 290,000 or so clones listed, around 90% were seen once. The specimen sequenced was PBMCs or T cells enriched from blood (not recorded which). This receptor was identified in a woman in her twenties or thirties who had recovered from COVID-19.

CDR3 sequence (DNA): TGTGCCAGCAGCTTAGCGTCAGGGACTGGAAACACCATATATTTT. Encoded protein: CASSLASGTGNTIYF. This sequence joins TRBV7-2 and TRBJ1-3, with D tentatively TRBD1 (5 bases). The germline V and J ends were trimmed by 0 bases and 2 bases, with 8 bases remaining between them. The CDR3 runs 15 residues. CDR1 is SGHTA and CDR2 is FQGNSA in the germline V gene.